The sequence of this T cell receptor (beta chain) was determined in a study of beta chain features in type 1 diabetes. On the study more broadly: Age, gender and cell yields were alike across patients and healthy donors.

Remarks on this clone: Its matching antigen is unknown.

Every donor had blood drawn once into heparin, 100 to 150 mL on average. The authors sorted CD4+ naive, central memory, regulatory and stem cell-like memory cells via CD45RO/CCR7/CD25/CD127/CD95/CD27. The J segment lost 7 bases and the V segment lost 4 bases, leaving 10 bases of the junction unmatched. Germline CDR1 is SGHRS and CDR2 is YFSETQ. The CDR3 extends over 16 amino acids. Study-wide points: A closer apparent resemblance between naive, central memory and Treg TCRB repertoires was seen in patients than in healthy donors.

The entirety of the isolated RNA underwent reverse transcription, so expressed TCRB transcripts were sequenced. Data came from immunoSEQ multiplex PCR; TCRdb stores just in-frame clones and leaves some out. The data hold roughly 40,000 clones, with about half observed a single time. Sequencing input: central memory CD4+ T cells from blood. The rearrangement uses TRBV5-1 and TRBJ2-6; TRBD1 agrees at 8 bases. The receptor was isolated from a woman between 18 and 30 years old in good health. CDR3 DNA sequence: TGCGCCAGCAGCATATTCGGACAGGGTCTAGCCAACGTCCTGACTTTC. It translates to CASSIFGQGLANVLTF.